This is a list of T cell receptor beta chains from one sample in a study of liver allograft versus peripheral blood T cells. TCRdb re-derived calls from the reads in MiXCR, one entry per CDR3 protein. The top ten hold about 6% of the sample, which has about 14,000 distinct CDR3 sequences, roughly 22% seen once. The receptors were gathered from a human patient who had a liver transplant. T cells may partly derive from the graft donor. Both conserved end residues are part of each CDR3. A D gene is named only where the DNA matches it firmly. The size field is filled for only some rows; it gives once, few, many or a size class.

size	D	J	V	CDR3	DNA
medium-sized	NA	TRBJ1-1	TRBV24-1	CATSDSGNTEAFF	TGTGCCACCAGTGATTCGGGGAACACTGAAGCTTTCTTT
few	NA	TRBJ2-1	TRBV7-2	CASSLVWAEQFF	TGTGCCAGCAGCTTAGTATGGGCTGAGCAGTTCTTC
medium-sized	TRBD1	TRBJ1-2	TRBV6-5	CASSPGQGANYGYTF	TGTGCCAGCAGTCCAGGACAGGGGGCGAACTATGGCTACACCTTC
NA	NA	TRBJ1-6	TRBV12-3/TRBV12-4	CATRGEGNSPLHF	TGTGCCACCCGGGGGGAGGGTAATTCACCCCTCCACTTT
NA	TRBD1	TRBJ1-4	TRBV20-1	CSARGQGNEKLFF	TGCAGTGCTAGAGGACAGGGCAATGAAAAACTGTTTTTT
few	NA	TRBJ1-3	TRBV19	CASRQSSGNTIYF	TGTGCCAGTAGGCAAAGCTCTGGAAACACCATATATTTT
NA	NA	TRBJ1-2	TRBV6-5	CASSTPRANYGYTF	TGTGCCAGCAGTACCCCGAGGGCTAACTATGGCTACACCTTC
many	NA	TRBJ2-7	TRBV10-3	CAIKPRDGTPAYEQYF	TGTGCCATCAAACCTCGGGACGGGACTCCAGCCTACGAGCAGTACTTC
NA	TRBD2	TRBJ2-3	TRBV20-1	CSAPGRLAGRKDTQYF	TGCAGTGCGCCGGGAAGACTAGCGGGGCGAAAAGATACGCAGTATTTT
NA	TRBD1	TRBJ1-3	TRBV6-5	CASSRQGLNSGNTIYF	TGTGCCAGCAGCCGACAGGGGTTAAACTCTGGAAACACCATATATTTT